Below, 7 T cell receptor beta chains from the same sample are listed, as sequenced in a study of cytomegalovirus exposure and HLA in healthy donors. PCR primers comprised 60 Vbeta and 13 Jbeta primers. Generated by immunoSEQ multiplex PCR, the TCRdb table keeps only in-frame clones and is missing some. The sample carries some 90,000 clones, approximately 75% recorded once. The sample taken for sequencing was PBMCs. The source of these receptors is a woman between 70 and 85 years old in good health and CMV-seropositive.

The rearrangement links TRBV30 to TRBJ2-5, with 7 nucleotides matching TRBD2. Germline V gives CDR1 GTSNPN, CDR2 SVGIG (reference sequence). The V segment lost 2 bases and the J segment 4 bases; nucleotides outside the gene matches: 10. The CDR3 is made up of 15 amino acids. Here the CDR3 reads CAWSIRGRKSETQYF. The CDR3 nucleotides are TGTGCCTGGAGTATCCGCGGGAGAAAGTCAGAGACCCAGTACTTC. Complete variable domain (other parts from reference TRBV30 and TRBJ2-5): SQTIHQWPATLVQPVGSPLSLECTVEGTSNPNLYWYRQAAGRGLQLLFYSVGIGQISSEVPQNLSASRPQDRQFILSSKKLLLSDSGFYLCAWSIRGRKSETQYFGPGTRLLVL.

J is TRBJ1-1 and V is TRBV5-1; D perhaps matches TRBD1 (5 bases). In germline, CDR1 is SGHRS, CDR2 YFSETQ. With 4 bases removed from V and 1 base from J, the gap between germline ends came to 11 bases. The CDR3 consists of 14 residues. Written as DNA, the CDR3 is TGCGCCAGCAGCGTCATCGGGGGGAACACTGAAGCTTTCTTT. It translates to CASSVIGGNTEAFF.

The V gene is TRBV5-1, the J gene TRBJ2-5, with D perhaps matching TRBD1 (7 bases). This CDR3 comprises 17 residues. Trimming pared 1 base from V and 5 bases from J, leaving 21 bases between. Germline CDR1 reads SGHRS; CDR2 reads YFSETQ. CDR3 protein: CASSLSPGAGGRETQYF. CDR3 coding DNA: TGCGCCAGCAGCTTGTCCCCCGGGGCAGGGGGGAGGGAGACCCAGTACTTC.

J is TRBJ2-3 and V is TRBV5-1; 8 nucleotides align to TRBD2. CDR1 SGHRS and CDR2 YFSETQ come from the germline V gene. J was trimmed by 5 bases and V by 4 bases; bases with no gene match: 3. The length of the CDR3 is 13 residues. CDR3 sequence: CASSLTSGDTQYF. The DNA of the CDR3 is TGCGCCAGCAGCCTTACTAGCGGAGATACGCAGTATTTT.

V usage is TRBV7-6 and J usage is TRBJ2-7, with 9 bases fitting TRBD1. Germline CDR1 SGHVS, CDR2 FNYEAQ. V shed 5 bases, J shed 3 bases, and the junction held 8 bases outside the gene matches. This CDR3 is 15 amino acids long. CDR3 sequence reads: CASSPGTGLIYEQYF. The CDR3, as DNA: TGTGCCAGCAGCCCCGGGACAGGGCTTATCTACGAGCAGTACTTC.

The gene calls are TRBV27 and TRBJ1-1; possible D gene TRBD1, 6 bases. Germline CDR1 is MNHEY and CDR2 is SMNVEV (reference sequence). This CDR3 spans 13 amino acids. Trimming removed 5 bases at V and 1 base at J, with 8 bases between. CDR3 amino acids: CASSQGWNTEAFF. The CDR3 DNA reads TGTGCCAGCAGTCAGGGGTGGAACACTGAAGCTTTCTTT.

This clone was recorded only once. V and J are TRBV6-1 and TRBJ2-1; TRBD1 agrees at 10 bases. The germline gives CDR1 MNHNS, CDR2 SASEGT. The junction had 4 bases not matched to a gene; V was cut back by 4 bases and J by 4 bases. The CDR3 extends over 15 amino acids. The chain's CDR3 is CASSADRGRYNEQFF. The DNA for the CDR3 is TGTGCCAGCAGTGCTGACAGGGGGCGTTACAATGAGCAGTTCTTC.